A single sample gave rise to the 30 T cell receptor beta chains below, sequenced in a study of T cell clonotyping in hematopoietic cell transplantation. Assay: immunoSEQ multiplex PCR; the TCRdb copy retains only in-frame clones and omits some. Among 5,500 to 7,000 clones listed, about 90% were seen once. The sequences come from peripheral blood mononuclear cells, collected 180 days after allogeneic stem cell transplant. These TCRs come from a female patient aged 50-59 years who had an allogeneic stem cell transplant from an unrelated donor, so the T cells may come from the graft donor. Some clones in this sample may be carry-over from other donors' samples.

This sequence joins TRBV29-1 and TRBJ2-6; D may be TRBD2 (5 bases). Deletions cut 1 base from V and 1 base from J, with 5 bases between. CDR3 length equals 14 residues. Germline CDR1 and CDR2: SQVTM and ANQGSEA. In DNA form, the CDR3 reads TGCAGCGTTGAAGGGGAGTCTGGGGCCAACGTCCTGACTTTC. Residues: CSVEGESGANVLTF.

The chain recombines TRBV6-1 with TRBJ2-4; D gene ambiguous. V was pared by 2 bases and J by 0 bases, with 11 bases between. The CDR3 is 16 residues long. Germline CDR1 and CDR2: MNHNS and SASEGT. The CDR3 DNA follows: TGTGCCAGCAGTGAATTGCTGGGATTAGCCAAAAACATTCAGTACTTC. Translating it yields CASSELLGLAKNIQYF.

The V gene is TRBV28, the J gene TRBJ1-2; 9 bases line up with TRBD1. This CDR3 has 14 residues. V gave up 5 bases and J gave up 12 bases; unmatched junction bases: 13. Germline CDR1 reads MDHEN; CDR2 reads SYDVKM. Here the CDR3 reads CASSHSLQGAQDTF. The CDR3 DNA reads TGTGCCAGCAGTCACAGCCTACAGGGGGCGCAGGACACCTTC.

V gene TRBV6-5 combines with J gene TRBJ2-7; D call uncertain. Germline CDR1 MNHEY, CDR2 SVGAGI. Between the trimmed V and J ends, which lost 8 bases and 7 bases, there was a span of 15 bases. The CDR3 extends over 12 amino acids. This CDR3 is CASSRKTGEQYF. CDR3 in DNA: TGTGCCAGCTCCCGGAAAACTGGGGAGCAGTACTTC.

The chain uses TRBV6-5 and TRBJ2-7, with 7 bases matching TRBD1. The CDR3 covers 16 residues. Per germline, CDR1 MNHEY and CDR2 SVGAGI. V trimming: 0 bases; J trimming: 5 bases; junction bases outside the gene matches: 10. This CDR3 is CASSYSADRMPDEQYF. As DNA, the CDR3 is TGTGCCAGCAGTTACTCCGCGGACAGGATGCCAGACGAGCAGTACTTC.

This clone was recorded a few times. The chain combines TRBV18 with TRBJ2-2; D unresolved. CDR3 length: 14 residues. CDR1 and CDR2 from the germline V gene are KGHSH and LQKENI. Trimming cost V 6 bases and J 1 base, with 9 bases left between them. CDR3 nucleotide sequence: TGTGCCAGCTCCCCCTCAATGAACACCGGGGAGCTGTTTTTT. Its translation is CASSPSMNTGELFF.

This chain links TRBV4-2 with TRBJ1-4; D not certain. Trimming cost V 0 bases and J 0 bases, with 5 bases left between them. Per the germline V gene, CDR1 is LGHNA and CDR2 is YNFKEQ. The CDR3 has 15 residues. CDR3 DNA: TGTGCCAGCAGCCAAGATTTCGCAACTAATGAAAAACTGTTTTTT. Translated, it gives CASSQDFATNEKLFF.

This clone is a singleton in its sample. The rearrangement joins TRBV11-2 to TRBJ1-1; 9 positions match TRBD1. J gave up 12 bases and V 5 bases, and 13 bases lay outside the gene matches. This CDR3 comprises 14 residues. Germline V gene sequence: CDR1 SGHAT, CDR2 FQNNGV. This CDR3 reads CASSPWDRVGKSFF. In nucleotides, the CDR3 is TGTGCCAGCAGCCCCTGGGACAGGGTCGGGAAATCTTTCTTT.

The chain links TRBV2 to TRBJ2-7, with D tentatively TRBD2 (6 bases). The CDR3 totals 12 residues. Trimming shortened V by 6 bases and J by 3 bases, and 9 bases separated the two germline ends. Germline V gene lookup returns CDR1 SNHLY and CDR2 FYNNEI. The CDR3 nucleotides read TGTGCCAGCAGCCTCGGGGGCTACGAGCAGTACTTC. This gives the protein CASSLGGYEQYF.

This chain uses TRBV14 with TRBJ2-1; 12 nucleotides align to TRBD2. Germline V gene lookup returns CDR1 SGHDN and CDR2 FVKESK. This CDR3 contains 15 residues. Germline trimming cut 3 bases from V and 6 bases from J; bases unmatched to any gene: 3. CDR3 region: CASSQLAGGPNEQFF. The DNA of the CDR3 is TGTGCCAGCAGCCAGCTAGCGGGGGGGCCCAATGAGCAGTTCTTC.

This chain links TRBV9 with TRBJ1-6; the D gene is possibly TRBD1 (5 bases). The CDR3 spans 15 residues. V lost 4 bases and J lost 10, with 18 bases in between. The germline V gene has CDR1 SGDLS and CDR2 YYNGEE. CDR3 protein: CASSYLSTGESPLHF. In DNA, the CDR3 is TGTGCCAGCAGCTACCTATCGACGGGGGAATCACCCCTCCACTTT.

V and J are TRBV15 and TRBJ2-7, with D tentatively TRBD1 (6 bases). Germline CDR1 and CDR2: LNHNV and YYDKDF (reference sequence). V was pared by 0 bases and J by 0 bases, with 9 bases between. There are 15 residues in the CDR3. CDR3 nucleotides: TGTGCCACCAGCAGAGATACGACAGGCTCCTACGAGCAGTACTTC. This sequence encodes CATSRDTTGSYEQYF.

This chain uses TRBV2 with TRBJ1-4, with D perhaps matching TRBD1 (6 bases). Per the germline V gene, CDR1 is SNHLY and CDR2 is FYNNEI. The CDR3 is made up of 16 amino acids. Trimming shortened V by 5 bases and J by 8 bases, and 21 bases separated the two germline ends. CDR3 residues: CASSPQGGDLGEKLFF. CDR3 coding DNA: TGTGCCAGCAGTCCCCAAGGGGGGGATTTAGGGGAAAAACTGTTTTTT.

The gene calls are TRBV19 and TRBJ1-6; TRBD1 might be the D (5 bases). The length of the CDR3 is 16 residues. Germline CDR1 LNHDA, CDR2 SQIVND (reference sequence). The ends were cut back, 4 bases at V and 5 bases at J, with 15 bases in the middle. The chain's CDR3 is CASSTPGTRDNSPLHF. The DNA for the CDR3 is TGTGCCAGTAGTACGCCAGGGACGAGAGATAATTCACCCCTCCACTTT.

The V call is TRBV5-1, the J call TRBJ1-2; no reliable D call. The germline V gene has CDR1 SGHRS and CDR2 YFSETQ. V lost 6 bases and J 2 bases, leaving 8 bases between the germline ends. This CDR3 spans 12 amino acids. Written as DNA, the CDR3 is TGCGCCAGCACAGATGGAAACTATGGCTACACCTTC. It encodes CASTDGNYGYTF. Using reference TRBV5-1 and TRBJ1-2 for the parts outside the CDR3, the full variable domain is KAGVTQTPRYLIKTRGQQVTLSCSPISGHRSVSWYQQTPGQGLQFLFEYFSETQRNKGNFPGRFSGRQFSNSRSEMNVSTLELGDSALYLCASTDGNYGYTFGSGTRLTVV.

This chain connects TRBV7-3 to TRBJ1-1; D gene uncertain. The CDR3 has 13 amino acids. V lost 3 bases to trimming and J lost 1 base, with 6 bases between them. The germline V gene has CDR1 SGHTA and CDR2 FQGTGA. The CDR3 protein is CASSFAENTEAFF. The CDR3 DNA sequence: TGTGCCAGCAGCTTCGCCGAGAACACTGAAGCTTTCTTT.

The V gene is TRBV4-1, the J gene TRBJ2-1; 8 bases map to TRBD2. Per germline, CDR1 MGHRA and CDR2 YSYEKL. The CDR3 loop spans 17 amino acids. J was trimmed by 7 bases and V by 0 bases; bases with no gene match: 11. The CDR3 DNA follows: TGCGCCAGCAGCCAAGATCAGGCTAGCGGGTACCGTAATGAGCAGTTCTTC. Translation: CASSQDQASGYRNEQFF.

This chain connects TRBV27 to TRBJ2-5, with D maybe TRBD1 (5 bases). The V gene lost 1 base and the J gene lost 2 bases, with 8 bases spanning the gap. This CDR3 contains 14 residues. Germline assignment: CDR1 MNHEY and CDR2 SMNVEV (reference sequence). This CDR3 reads CASSLWGMQETQYF. CDR3 sequence (DNA): TGTGCCAGCAGTTTATGGGGCATGCAAGAGACCCAGTACTTC.

The chain employs TRBV28 and TRBJ2-2, with TRBD1 identical over 8 bases. The length of the CDR3 is 18 residues. In germline, CDR1 is MDHEN, CDR2 SYDVKM. J was trimmed by 0 bases and V by 3 bases; bases with no gene match: 9. In DNA form, the CDR3 reads TGTGCCAGCAGTTTCCAGGACAGGGTACCCCCGAACACCGGGGAGCTGTTTTTT. Protein: CASSFQDRVPPNTGELFF.

The rearrangement links TRBV5-1 to TRBJ2-7, with TRBD1 matching 7 bases. CDR1 SGHRS and CDR2 YFSETQ come from the germline V gene. The CDR3 is 13 residues long. Germline trimming cut 7 bases from V and 3 bases from J; bases unmatched to any gene: 7. As DNA, the CDR3 is TGCGCCAGCCGACGGGACAGTCACTACGAGCAGTACTTC. Residues: CASRRDSHYEQYF.

The rearrangement links TRBV6-1 to TRBJ2-7, with D perhaps matching TRBD1 (6 bases). Germline assignment: CDR1 MNHNS and CDR2 SASEGT. The V end lost 4 bases, the J end lost 5 bases, and 12 bases lay between the germline ends. CDR3 length: 13 residues. The CDR3 here is CASSVRNRDEQYF. In DNA form, the CDR3 reads TGTGCCAGCAGTGTACGAAACAGGGACGAGCAGTACTTC.

The genes are TRBV6-5 and TRBJ1-1; 8 nucleotides align to TRBD1. Germline V gene data show CDR1 as MNHEY and CDR2 as SVGAGI. V shed 0 bases, J shed 3 bases, and the junction held 3 bases outside the gene matches. CDR3 length equals 15 residues. CDR3 bases: TGTGCCAGCAGTTACTCCAACAGGGGGGACACTGAAGCTTTCTTT. This codes for CASSYSNRGDTEAFF.

The genes are TRBV5-1 and TRBJ2-3, with no clear D. V was clipped by 3 bases and J by 6 bases, with 8 bases between them. This CDR3 is built from 12 residues. In germline, CDR1 is SGHRS, CDR2 YFSETQ. In DNA, the CDR3 is TGCGCCAGCAGCTCCCACGGTGATACGCAGTATTTT. Encoded protein: CASSSHGDTQYF.

This chain connects TRBV28 to TRBJ1-6; no clear D gene. The germline V gene encodes CDR1 MDHEN and CDR2 SYDVKM. The CDR3 length is 15 residues. The V end lost 5 bases, the J end lost 7 bases, and 15 bases lay between the germline ends. In DNA, the CDR3 is TGTGCCAGCAGTCTGGAGCCACAGCGAAATTCACCCCTCCACTTT. Translating it yields CASSLEPQRNSPLHF.

CDR3 in amino acids: CASSLGDRGYEQYF. The CDR3 DNA sequence: TGTGCCAGCAGCTTAGGGGACAGGGGCTACGAGCAGTACTTC. The rearrangement joins TRBV7-6 to TRBJ2-7; the match to TRBD1 covers 10 bases. CDR3 length: 14 residues. Germline CDR1 reads SGHVS; CDR2 reads FNYEAQ. V was pared by 1 base and J by 3 bases, with 0 bases of the junction left unmatched.

The genes are TRBV18 and TRBJ2-7, with D possibly being TRBD1 (6 bases). Trimming cost V 6 bases and J 4 bases, with 19 bases left between them. The V gene's germline CDR1 is KGHSH and CDR2 LQKENI. This CDR3 is 15 amino acids long. For the CDR3, the DNA is TGTGCCAGCTCCCACGAGGGACAAATCTGGTACGAGCAGTACTTC. Its translation: CASSHEGQIWYEQYF.

The chain has TRBV4-1 and TRBJ1-2; TRBD1 matches 12 bases. The CDR3 extends over 17 amino acids. Germline CDR1 is MGHRA and CDR2 is YSYEKL. The ends lost 4 bases at V and 2 bases at J; junction bases unmatched: 8. CDR3 amino acids: CASSPWGQGATNYGYTF. The CDR3 nucleotides read TGCGCCAGCAGCCCATGGGGACAGGGGGCCACGAACTATGGCTACACCTTC.

This chain connects TRBV7-2 to TRBJ2-7, with TRBD1 matching over 11 bases. The CDR3 runs to 16 residues. Germline-derived CDR1 and CDR2 are SGHTA and FQGNSA. After removal of 0 bases from V and 3 bases from J, the junction contained 4 bases not matched to a gene. The CDR3: CASSLAPGTGGYEQYF. CDR3 sequence (DNA): TGTGCCAGCAGCTTAGCTCCCGGGACAGGGGGCTACGAGCAGTACTTC.

The chain combines TRBV2 with TRBJ2-7; D gene unclear. From germline, CDR1 is SNHLY and CDR2 FYNNEI. Between the trimmed V and J ends, which lost 2 bases and 1 base, there was a span of 6 bases. The CDR3 is 13 amino acids. In DNA form, the CDR3 reads TGTGCCAGCAGTGAATACCATTCCTACGAGCAGTACTTC. As protein: CASSEYHSYEQYF.

The V call is TRBV6-5, the J call TRBJ1-1; D gene ambiguous. CDR3 length equals 12 residues. Deletions cut 4 bases from V and 14 bases from J, with 17 bases between. Looked up from germline, CDR1 is MNHEY and CDR2 is SVGAGI. The chain's CDR3 is CASSLPASPPFF. CDR3 in DNA: TGTGCCAGCAGTTTACCGGCTTCCCCTCCCTTCTTT.